This T cell receptor beta chain derives from a study of T-cell memory formation after mild COVID-19. TCRdb reanalysed the 5' RACE reads using MiXCR and keeps one entry per CDR3 protein. The repertoire holds about 310,000 distinct CDR3 sequences, with roughly 21% as singletons. The CDR3 totals 14 residues. CDR1 is SQVTM and CDR2 is ANQGSEA in the germline V gene. The trim removed 7 bases at V and 10 bases at J, leaving 14 bases unmatched. This chain connects TRBV29-1 to TRBJ2-1; 9 nucleotides line up with TRBD1. This clonotype was sampled from a man between 18 and 35 years old who had mild COVID-19 (a few samples of this study predate the infection). Cell type and time point are not known. What was sequenced was PBMCs or a T cell subset sorted from them (not recorded which). DNA of the CDR3: TGCAGCGCAAGCCTACAGGGGGCTGTAGGGGAGCAGTTCTTC. Its translation is CSASLQGAVGEQFF.